The clone carrying this T cell receptor (beta chain) appeared a few times. Its antigen is still unknown. This record comes from a study of beta chain features in type 1 diabetes. Study background: Across all samples, fewer than 120,000,000 sorted cells were examined. General study points: A closer apparent resemblance between naive, central memory and Treg TCRB repertoires was seen in patients than in healthy donors. Within each of all four CD4+ subsets, Type 1 diabetes patients had TCRB CDR3s that were moderately but significantly shorter.

The sequenced template was cDNA made from the entire isolated RNA. Assay used: immunoSEQ multiplex PCR; TCRdb lists only in-frame clones, some missing. The sample consists of hundreds of thousands of clones, 11% of them appearing once. V was clipped by 5 bases and J by 3 bases, with 10 bases between them. The CDR3 extends over 13 amino acids. Germline CDR1 and CDR2: SGHAT and FQNNGV. Each donor gave one heparinised blood draw averaging roughly 100 mL. This TCR came from a man aged 30 to 45 with type 1 diabetes. The sample was naive CD4+ T cells from blood. This chain uses TRBV11-2 with TRBJ1-1; D remains ambiguous. For the CDR3, the DNA is TGTGCCAGCAGCCCCGCACGGTACACTGAAGCTTTCTTT. The encoded protein is CASSPARYTEAFF.